The entry that follows covers one T cell receptor (beta chain) sequence. This clonotype was detected many times. Its antigen has not been determined. No quality values exist for individual bases; no much larger clone is one base distant. The source of the sample is a study of T cells after yellow fever vaccination (dated by TCRdb to about 2019). Study-wide context: Libraries from fractions with low cell numbers were prepared with the SMART-Seq v4 Ultra Low Input RNA kit. Bulk TCR alpha and beta repertoires were sequenced longitudinally to track T-cell clones before and after primary and booster YFV17D yellow fever vaccination. Two healthy male donors, one aged 18 to 29 and one aged 30 to 40 years, made up the cohort. Blood was drawn at multiple timepoints before and after primary and secondary immunization, with bulk PBMC replicates and cell subsets isolated.

The CDR3, from cysteine to phenylalanine, totals 15 residues. Only the CDR3 part of the read is kept: 45 bases, read in frame from the first base. Cut back by 7 bases and 5 bases, the V and J ends lie 23 bases apart. The germline V gene (reference sequence) provides CDR1 DFQATT and CDR2 SNEGSKA. Summary of the overall study and its limitations: Because only two donors were included in the study, the extent to which the findings can be generalized is limited. Computational filtering was needed because FACS-sorted repertoires could contain abundant contaminating clonotypes from the bulk population. After the booster, most clones that had expanded after primary vaccination were detected again (around 96% of CD4 and roughly 86% of CD8), suggesting broad maintenance of memory. The secondary T-cell response was found to be weaker but faster than the primary response, with a peak reached on day 5 rather than on day 15. A small share of clonotypes was detected in both CD4 and CD8 compartments, with the overlap likely arising from convergent recombination.

The run used an Illumina NovaSeq 6000. TCR cDNA was made using 5'RACE template switching, a step that added a universal primer site and unique molecular identifiers. Priming for cDNA synthesis came from both the TCR alpha and TCR beta constant segments. Library amplification used two PCR steps, and the second PCR step added sample barcodes and sequencing adapters. Libraries were sequenced on Illumina HiSeq 2500 (2x100 bp) or NovaSeq (2x150 bp). The original methods were these. Reads were demultiplexed and collapsed into UMI consensus sequences with MIGEC, and V(D)J alignment was performed with MiXCR. Vaccine-responding clonotypes were defined with edgeR using replicate PBMC samples, requiring FDR below 0.01 and a log2 fold change above 5 up to day 15. Each bulk clonotype was labeled CD4 or CD8 based on which sequenced repertoire, CD4 or CD8, contained the clonotype at higher abundance. TCRdb reprocessing: public reads trimmed at Q25 with fastp, clones called with MiXCR, in-frame beta chains kept. One record per CDR3 amino acid sequence lists the most common genes and DNA. In this record, the V and J calls reflect TCRdb's handling and not the investigators' own analysis. This sample has some 200,000 distinct CDR3 sequences in its table, and less than 3.5% of those were observed once. The ten largest clonotypes hold 2.5% to 3.5% of the sample.

In light of the paper, this sample's treatment or condition label describes: live attenuated yellow fever vaccine strain. PBMCs were isolated from peripheral blood using a standard Ficoll-Paque protocol. CD4 and CD8 T-cell fractions were isolated with Dynabeads CD4 and CD8 positive selection kits. TriZol was used to extract RNA from bulk PBMCs, from CD4 and CD8 fractions, and from dextramer-positive and dextramer-negative fractions. Sequencing was performed on CD4+ T cells sorted from PBMCs, taken 10 days after the yellow fever booster vaccination. The chain uses TRBV20-1 and TRBJ1-1; the D gene assignment is ambiguous. The TCR was taken from a man aged 18 to 35 who received the YFV17D yellow fever vaccine. CDR3 protein: CSDLRLGSQETEAFF. The sequence in DNA is TGCAGTGACCTGCGCCTAGGCAGCCAGGAGACTGAAGCTTTCTTT.